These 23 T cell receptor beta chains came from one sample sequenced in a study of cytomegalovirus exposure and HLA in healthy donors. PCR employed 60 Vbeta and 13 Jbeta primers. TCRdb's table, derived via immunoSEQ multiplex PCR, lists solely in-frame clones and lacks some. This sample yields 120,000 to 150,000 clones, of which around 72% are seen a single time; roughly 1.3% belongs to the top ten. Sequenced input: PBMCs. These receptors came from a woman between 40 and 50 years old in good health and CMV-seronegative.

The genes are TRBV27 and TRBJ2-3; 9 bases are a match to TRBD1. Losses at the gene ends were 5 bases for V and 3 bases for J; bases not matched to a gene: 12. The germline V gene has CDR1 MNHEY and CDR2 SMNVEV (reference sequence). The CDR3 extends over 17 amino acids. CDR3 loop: CASSPGTGIVPTDTQYF. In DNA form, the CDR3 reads TGTGCCAGCAGTCCAGGGACAGGGATCGTTCCAACAGATACGCAGTATTTT.

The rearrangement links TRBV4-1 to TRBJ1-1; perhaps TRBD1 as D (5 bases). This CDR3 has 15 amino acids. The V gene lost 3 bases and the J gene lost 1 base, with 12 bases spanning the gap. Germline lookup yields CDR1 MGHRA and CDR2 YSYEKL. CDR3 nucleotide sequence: TGCGCCAGCAGCCACGACACAGGTCAGAACACTGAAGCTTTCTTT. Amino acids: CASSHDTGQNTEAFF.

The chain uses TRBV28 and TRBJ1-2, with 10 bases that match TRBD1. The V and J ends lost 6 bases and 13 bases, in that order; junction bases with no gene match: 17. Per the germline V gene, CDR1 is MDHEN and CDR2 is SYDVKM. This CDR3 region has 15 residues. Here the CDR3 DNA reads TGTGCCAGCAGCCCGCCTCCGGGACAGGGGACCCCCTGCACCTTC. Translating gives CASSPPPGQGTPCTF.

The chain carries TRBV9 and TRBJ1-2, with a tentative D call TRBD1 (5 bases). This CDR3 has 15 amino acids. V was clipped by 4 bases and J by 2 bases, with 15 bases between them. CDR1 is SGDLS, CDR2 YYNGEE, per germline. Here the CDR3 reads CASSYSVGANYGYTF. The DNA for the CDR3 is TGTGCCAGCAGCTATTCTGTTGGGGCGAACTATGGCTACACCTTC.

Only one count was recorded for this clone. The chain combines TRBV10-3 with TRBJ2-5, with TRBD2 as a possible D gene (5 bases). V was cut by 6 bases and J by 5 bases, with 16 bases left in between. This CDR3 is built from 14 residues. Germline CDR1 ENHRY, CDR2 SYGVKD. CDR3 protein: CAIRDSRGSETQYF. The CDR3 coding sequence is TGTGCCATCAGAGACTCCCGGGGTAGCGAGACCCAGTACTTC.

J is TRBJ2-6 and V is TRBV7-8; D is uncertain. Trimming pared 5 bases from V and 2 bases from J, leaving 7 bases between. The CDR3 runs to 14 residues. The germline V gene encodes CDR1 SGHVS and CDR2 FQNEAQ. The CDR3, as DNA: TGTGCCAGCAGCACACTAACTGGGGCCAACGTCCTGACTTTC. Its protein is CASSTLTGANVLTF.

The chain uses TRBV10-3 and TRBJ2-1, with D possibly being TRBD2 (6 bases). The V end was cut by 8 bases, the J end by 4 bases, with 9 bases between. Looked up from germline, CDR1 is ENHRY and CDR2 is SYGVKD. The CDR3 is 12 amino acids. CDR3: CAIRDWYNEQFF. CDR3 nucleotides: TGTGCCATCCGGGACTGGTACAATGAGCAGTTCTTC.

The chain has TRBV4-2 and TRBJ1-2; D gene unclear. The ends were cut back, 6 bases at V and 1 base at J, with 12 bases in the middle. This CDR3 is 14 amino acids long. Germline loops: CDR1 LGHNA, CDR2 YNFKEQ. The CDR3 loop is CASRGDSHNYGYTF. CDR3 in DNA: TGTGCCAGCAGGGGAGACTCTCATAACTATGGCTACACCTTC.

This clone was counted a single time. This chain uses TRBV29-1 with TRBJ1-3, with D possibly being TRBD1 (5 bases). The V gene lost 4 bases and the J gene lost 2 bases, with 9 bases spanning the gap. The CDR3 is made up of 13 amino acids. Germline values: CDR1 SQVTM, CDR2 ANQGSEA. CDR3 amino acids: CSVAVTAGNTIYF. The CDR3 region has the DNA TGCAGCGTTGCAGTGACAGCTGGAAACACCATATATTTT.

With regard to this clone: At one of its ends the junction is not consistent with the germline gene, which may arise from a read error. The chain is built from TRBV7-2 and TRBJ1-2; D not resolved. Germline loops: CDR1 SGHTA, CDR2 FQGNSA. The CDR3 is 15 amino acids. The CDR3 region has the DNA TGTGCCAGCAGCATAGCTACCGGGGCTAACTATGGCTACACCTTC. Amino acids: CASSIATGANYGYTF.

The CDR3 sequence is CASSRSGDRGYEQYF. The CDR3 coding sequence is TGTGCCAGCAGCCGATCGGGGGACAGGGGTTACGAGCAGTACTTC. V gene TRBV11-1 combines with J gene TRBJ2-5; 10 positions agree with TRBD1. Gene TRBJ2-7 matches the end of the DNA better, so the J call may be wrong. Germline assignment: CDR1 SGHAT and CDR2 FQDESV (reference sequence). The CDR3 spans 15 residues.

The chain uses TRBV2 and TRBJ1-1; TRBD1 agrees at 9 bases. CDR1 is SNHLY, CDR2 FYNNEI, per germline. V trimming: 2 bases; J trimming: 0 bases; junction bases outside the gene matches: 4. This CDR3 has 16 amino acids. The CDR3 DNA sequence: TGTGCCAGCAGTGAAACGGGGACAGGGATGAACACTGAAGCTTTCTTT. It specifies CASSETGTGMNTEAFF.

The CDR3 DNA sequence: TGCGCCAGCAGCCAAGTTGTCGAGCCACGGCAGTTCTTC. Its protein product is CASSQVVEPRQFF. The rearrangement links TRBV4-1 to TRBJ2-1; D call uncertain. V was clipped by 1 base and J by 12 bases, with 13 bases between them. The CDR3 consists of 13 residues. The V gene's germline CDR1 is MGHRA and CDR2 YSYEKL.

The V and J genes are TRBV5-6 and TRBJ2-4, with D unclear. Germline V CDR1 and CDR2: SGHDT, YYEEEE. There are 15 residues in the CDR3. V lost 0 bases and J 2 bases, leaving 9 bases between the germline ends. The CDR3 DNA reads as TGTGCCAGCAGCTTGGGGGCCCTAACCAAAAACATTCAGTACTTC. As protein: CASSLGALTKNIQYF. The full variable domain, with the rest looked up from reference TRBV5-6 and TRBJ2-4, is DAGVTQSPTHLIKTRGQQVTLRCSPKSGHDTVSWYQQALGQGPQFIFQYYEEEERQRGNFPDRFSGHQFPNYSSELNVNALLLGDSALYLCASSLGALTKNIQYFGAGTRLSVL.

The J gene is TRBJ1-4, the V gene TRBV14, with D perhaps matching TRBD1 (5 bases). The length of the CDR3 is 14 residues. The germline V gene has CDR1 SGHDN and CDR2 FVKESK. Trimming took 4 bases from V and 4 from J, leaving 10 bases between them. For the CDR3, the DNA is TGTGCCAGCAGCCGGACATTAGATAATGAAAAACTGTTTTTT. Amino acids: CASSRTLDNEKLFF.

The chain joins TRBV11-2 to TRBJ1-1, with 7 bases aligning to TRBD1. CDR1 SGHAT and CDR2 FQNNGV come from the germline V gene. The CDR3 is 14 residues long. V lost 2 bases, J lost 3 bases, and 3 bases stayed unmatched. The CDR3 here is CASSLKGGYTEAFF. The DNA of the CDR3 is TGTGCCAGCAGCTTAAAAGGGGGCTACACTGAAGCTTTCTTT.

CDR3 in amino acids: CASSLDPDRASWGYTF. The DNA for the CDR3 is TGTGCCAGCAGCTTAGACCCAGACAGGGCAAGTTGGGGCTACACCTTC. The chain links TRBV7-8 to TRBJ1-2, with TRBD1 matching over 7 bases. The germline V gene encodes CDR1 SGHVS and CDR2 FQNEAQ. The CDR3 has 16 amino acids. J lost 8 bases, V lost 1 base, and 13 bases had no gene match. Variable domain in full (rest from reference TRBV7-8 and TRBJ1-2): GAGVSQSPRYKVAKRGQDVALRCDPISGHVSLFWYQQALGQGPEFLTYFQNEAQLDKSGLPSDRFFAERPEGSVSTLKIQRTQQEDSAVYLCASSLDPDRASWGYTFGSGTRLTVV.

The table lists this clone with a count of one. This chain's CDR3 is CASRSLLGRGCDEKLFF. DNA for the CDR3: TGTGCAAGTCGCTCTCTACTGGGCAGGGGTTGCGATGAAAAACTGTTTTTT. This chain joins TRBV12-2 and TRBJ1-4; the D call TRBD1 from the table was never checked on the DNA. TRBV12-2 is a listed pseudogene. CDR3 size: 17 residues.

The CDR3 region has the DNA TGCGCCAGCAGCTTGGGGGGCCAGACCGGGGAGCTGTTTTTT. It translates to CASSLGGQTGELFF. The chain combines TRBV5-1 with TRBJ2-2, with TRBD1 as a possible D gene (5 bases). Trimming stripped 0 bases from V and 5 bases from J, with 8 bases between. CDR1 and CDR2 (germline): SGHRS, YFSETQ. The CDR3 is made up of 14 amino acids.

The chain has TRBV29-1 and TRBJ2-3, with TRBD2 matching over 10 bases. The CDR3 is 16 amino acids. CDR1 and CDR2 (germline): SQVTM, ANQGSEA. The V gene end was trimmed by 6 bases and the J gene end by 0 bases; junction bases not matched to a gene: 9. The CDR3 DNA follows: TGCAGCGTCATTTTAGCGGGGGGCTCGAGCACAGATACGCAGTATTTT. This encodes CSVILAGGSSTDTQYF.

CDR3 DNA sequence: TGTGCCAGCAGCTTAGACAGGGAGACTGAAGCTTTCTTT. It codes for CASSLDRETEAFF. The chain has TRBV5-4 and TRBJ1-1; TRBD1 aligns across 7 bases. The CDR3 extends over 13 amino acids. The junction had 3 bases not matched to a gene; V was cut back by 2 bases and J by 5 bases. CDR1 is SGHNT and CDR2 is YYREEE in the germline V gene (reference sequence).

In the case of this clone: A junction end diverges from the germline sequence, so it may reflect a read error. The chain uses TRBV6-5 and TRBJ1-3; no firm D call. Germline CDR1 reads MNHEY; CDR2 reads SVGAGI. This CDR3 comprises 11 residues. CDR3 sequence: CGSKAGNTIYF. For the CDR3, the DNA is TGTGGCAGCAAAGCCGGAAACACCATATATTTT.

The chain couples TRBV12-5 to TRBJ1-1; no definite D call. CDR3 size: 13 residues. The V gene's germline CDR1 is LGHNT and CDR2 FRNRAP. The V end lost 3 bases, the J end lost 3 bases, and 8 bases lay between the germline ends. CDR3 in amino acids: CASGFAVDTEAFF. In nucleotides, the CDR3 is TGTGCTAGTGGTTTTGCGGTGGACACTGAAGCTTTCTTT.